The 21 T cell receptor beta chains presented below share a single source sample, sequenced in a study of control samples from healthy donors and cancer patients. The repertoire was sequenced with immunoSEQ multiplex PCR; TCRdb's copy has only in-frame clones and lacks some. Here the sample spans 130,000 to 150,000 clones, 80% to 90% being singletons. The material sequenced was blood. The origin of the receptors is a woman between 25 and 40 years old in good health.

This chain joins TRBV3-1 (or the pseudogene TRBV3-2) and TRBJ2-3; possible D gene TRBD2, 5 bases. Germline V gives CDR1 LGHDT, CDR2 YNNKEL (reference sequence). The CDR3 contains 12 residues. With 0 bases removed from V and 7 bases from J, the gap between germline ends came to 5 bases. The DNA of the CDR3 is TGTGCCAGCAGCCAAGACGGGAATACGCAGTATTTT. This translates into CASSQDGNTQYF.

This clone has just a few counts. The chain has TRBV10-3 and TRBJ2-1, with 9 bases matching TRBD2. CDR3 length: 15 amino acids. Germline values: CDR1 ENHRY, CDR2 SYGVKD. V lost 2 bases to trimming and J lost 6 bases; unmatched junction nucleotides: 5. This CDR3 reads CAISERLADPNEQFF. The DNA for the CDR3 is TGTGCCATCAGTGAGAGACTAGCGGACCCCAATGAGCAGTTCTTC.

The chain uses TRBV7-8 and TRBJ1-1; unclear D gene. Trimming stripped 7 bases from V and 1 base from J, with 16 bases between. This CDR3 spans 15 amino acids. Germline V lookup: CDR1 SGHVS, CDR2 FQNEAQ. CDR3 sequence reads: CASTLRGQPNTEAFF. CDR3 bases: TGTGCCAGCACCCTACGAGGGCAGCCGAACACTGAAGCTTTCTTT.

The chain recombines TRBV7-2 with TRBJ1-2; 7 bases are a match to TRBD1. V lost 3 bases, J lost 4 bases, and 14 bases stayed unmatched. The CDR3 length is 17 residues. Per germline, CDR1 SGHTA and CDR2 FQGNSA. The CDR3 bases are TGTGCCAGCAGCTTGCGGGACAGCATCCAAAAACTCTATGGCTACACCTTC. It encodes CASSLRDSIQKLYGYTF.

The V call is TRBV7-9, the J call TRBJ1-3; D is ambiguous. The CDR3 has 15 residues. Germline CDR1 SEHNR, CDR2 FQNEAQ (reference sequence). The V end lost 5 bases, the J end lost 0 bases, and 11 bases lay between the germline ends. CDR3 sequence reads: CASSPDGLSGNTIYF. In nucleotides, the CDR3 is TGTGCCAGCAGCCCGGACGGTCTCTCTGGAAACACCATATATTTT. The variable domain in full, completed from reference TRBV7-9 and TRBJ1-3, reads DTGVSQNPRHKITKRGQNVTFRCDPISEHNRLYWYRQTLGQGPEFLTYFQNEAQLEKSRLLSDRFSAERPKGSFSTLEIQRTEQGDSAMYLCASSPDGLSGNTIYFGEGSWLTVV.

This chain joins TRBV7-7 and TRBJ1-4; a possible D gene is TRBD1 (5 bases). This CDR3 contains 15 residues. The V gene lost 2 bases and the J gene lost 10 bases, with 17 bases spanning the gap. Germline V gene data show CDR1 as SSHAT and CDR2 as FNYEAQ (reference sequence). The CDR3 here is CASSLTLGGRGKLFF. In nucleotides, the CDR3 is TGTGCCAGCAGCTTAACCCTGGGCGGAAGGGGAAAACTGTTTTTT. The whole variable domain, remainder taken from reference TRBV7-7 and TRBJ1-4, is GAGVSQSPRYKVTKRGQDVTLRCDPISSHATLYWYQQALGQGPEFLTYFNYEAQPDKSGLPSDRFSAERPEGSISTLTIQRTEQRDSAMYRCASSLTLGGRGKLFFGSGTQLSVL.

The chain combines TRBV29-1 with TRBJ1-2, with a possible D match to TRBD1 (6 bases). CDR3 length: 15 amino acids. Germline CDR1 is SQVTM and CDR2 is ANQGSEA. The V gene lost 3 bases and the J gene lost 6 bases, with 20 bases spanning the gap. The CDR3 DNA sequence: TGCAGCGTTGATAGTGGATGGGGGGGCGCCGATGGCTACACCTTC. Amino acid sequence: CSVDSGWGGADGYTF.

A word on this clone: The sample contains more than one DNA sequence encoding this CDR3. The V call is TRBV9, the J call TRBJ2-3; TRBD2 agrees at 10 bases. The CDR3 is 15 residues long. CDR1 and CDR2 (germline): SGDLS, YYNGEE. V lost 3 bases and J lost 7; bases outside the gene matches: 8. The CDR3 DNA reads as TGTGCCAGCAGCGAGCTAGCGGGAGTGGGAAATACGCAGTATTTT. Amino acids: CASSELAGVGNTQYF.

The rearrangement links TRBV11-2 to TRBJ1-3; 7 nucleotides line up with TRBD1. The CDR3 consists of 15 residues. CDR1 SGHAT and CDR2 FQNNGV come from the germline V gene. Germline trimming cut 5 bases from V and 3 bases from J; bases unmatched to any gene: 7. CDR3 DNA sequence: TGTGCCAGCAGCATACGACAGGGTTTTGGAAACACCATATATTTT. This gives the protein CASSIRQGFGNTIYF.

This clone was observed a handful of times. This chain joins TRBV7-9 and TRBJ1-5; the match to TRBD1 covers 8 bases. Germline lookup yields CDR1 SEHNR and CDR2 FQNEAQ (reference sequence). This CDR3 contains 14 residues. With 2 bases clipped from V and 5 bases from J, the junction kept 2 bases outside the gene matches. CDR3 in DNA: TGTGCCAGCAGCTTACTACAGGGGGATCAGCCCCAGCATTTT. Its protein product is CASSLLQGDQPQHF.

The chain has TRBV27 and TRBJ2-1; 11 nucleotides align to TRBD2. V lost 9 bases, J lost 8 bases, and 12 bases stayed unmatched. The CDR3 length is 15 residues. In germline, CDR1 is MNHEY, CDR2 SMNVEV (reference sequence). CDR3 sequence reads: CARETASGRLHEQFF. For the CDR3, the DNA is TGTGCCAGGGAGACGGCTAGCGGGAGGTTGCATGAGCAGTTCTTC.

The chain is built from TRBV6-5 and TRBJ2-1, with no clear D. This CDR3 spans 13 amino acids. CDR1 MNHEY and CDR2 SVGAGI come from the germline V gene. V was clipped by 0 bases and J by 2 bases, with 2 bases between them. The CDR3 spells CASSYSPYNEQFF. DNA of the CDR3: TGTGCCAGCAGTTACTCCCCCTACAATGAGCAGTTCTTC.

DNA for the CDR3: TGTGCCAGCAGTGAGGGGGTCCATGAGCAGTTCTTC. The encoded protein is CASSEGVHEQFF. V usage is TRBV6-1 and J usage is TRBJ2-1, with D perhaps being TRBD1 or TRBD2 (5 bases each). Trimming left V 3 bases short and J 8 bases short, with 8 bases between. This CDR3 contains 12 residues. CDR1 is MNHNS and CDR2 is SASEGT in the germline V gene.

The chain links TRBV5-4 to TRBJ2-3; 11 bases are shared with TRBD2. CDR3 length: 16 amino acids. J lost 1 base, V lost 4 bases, and 5 bases had no gene match. In germline, CDR1 is SGHNT, CDR2 YYREEE (reference sequence). CDR3 in amino acids: CASSAGTSGRTDTQYF. CDR3 in DNA: TGTGCCAGCAGCGCCGGGACTAGCGGACGCACAGATACGCAGTATTTT.

This chain uses TRBV30 with TRBJ1-2; D is unclear. The V end was cut by 4 bases, the J end by 4 bases, with 10 bases between. Germline V lookup: CDR1 GTSNPN, CDR2 SVGIG (reference sequence). The CDR3 consists of 12 residues. CDR3 in amino acids: CAWTRTTYGYTF. For the CDR3, the DNA is TGTGCCTGGACCAGAACGACCTATGGCTACACCTTC. Using reference TRBV30 and TRBJ1-2 for the parts outside the CDR3, the full variable domain is SQTIHQWPATLVQPVGSPLSLECTVEGTSNPNLYWYRQAAGRGLQLLFYSVGIGQISSEVPQNLSASRPQDRQFILSSKKLLLSDSGFYLCAWTRTTYGYTFGSGTRLTVV.

This rearrangement joins TRBV10-3 to TRBJ2-1; 7 nucleotides line up with TRBD1. V shed 5 bases and J 10 bases; nucleotides not matched to a gene: 2. CDR1 ENHRY and CDR2 SYGVKD come from the germline V gene. This CDR3 region has 11 residues. CDR3 coding DNA: TGTGCCATCAGTCCGGACAGGGAGCAGTTCTTC. This codes for CAISPDREQFF.

This clone occurred once. This chain uses TRBV5-4 with TRBJ2-7; the D gene is possibly TRBD2 (6 bases). The CDR3 runs 14 residues. Germline CDR1 is SGHNT and CDR2 is YYREEE (reference sequence). The V end was cut by 4 bases, the J end by 2 bases, with 13 bases between. The CDR3 DNA reads TGTGCCAGCAGCCGGGACGGGAGAACCTACGAGCAGTACTTC. This sequence encodes CASSRDGRTYEQYF.

The rearrangement joins TRBV5-1 to TRBJ2-7, with 9 positions matching TRBD1. V was clipped by 3 bases and J by 7 bases; unmatched bases: 11. Germline CDR1 reads SGHRS; CDR2 reads YFSETQ. The CDR3 spans 15 residues. The CDR3: CASSSTGTGSREQYF. CDR3 bases: TGCGCCAGCAGCTCGACCGGGACAGGGTCGCGGGAGCAGTACTTC.

J is TRBJ1-1 and V is TRBV7-2; D unclear. Germline CDR1 and CDR2: SGHTA and FQGNSA. The CDR3 is 14 residues long. The V gene lost 1 base and the J gene lost 2 bases, with 8 bases spanning the gap. CDR3 region: CASSLELANTEAFF. The CDR3 nucleotides are TGTGCCAGCAGCTTAGAACTGGCAAACACTGAAGCTTTCTTT.

The V and J genes are TRBV5-3 and TRBJ2-3, with D unresolved. TRBV5-3 counts as an open reading frame of uncertain function. CDR3 length: 14 amino acids. The V gene lost 2 bases and the J gene lost 1 base, with 8 bases spanning the gap. The CDR3, as DNA: TGTGCCAGAAGCTTTGGACCCCGCACAGATACGCAGTATTTT. Translating it yields CARSFGPRTDTQYF.

This chain connects TRBV9 to TRBJ2-3, with D uncertain. Germline V CDR1 and CDR2: SGDLS, YYNGEE. The length of the CDR3 is 13 residues. V lost 0 bases to trimming and J lost 5 bases, with 7 bases between them. In DNA, the CDR3 is TGTGCCAGCAGCGTAGTGTCCGGAGATACGCAGTATTTT. This gives the protein CASSVVSGDTQYF.